This entry is about one TCR beta chain. Its antigen is undetermined. The data are from a study of Graves' ophthalmopathy and Graves' hyperthyroidism. Background on the study: Cases classed as stable hyperthyroidism had no ophthalmopathy within 18 months of follow-up.

The V segment lost 1 base and the J segment 7 bases; nucleotides outside the gene matches: 8. The CDR3 loop spans 16 amino acids. Germline CDR1 and CDR2: SEHNR and FQNEAQ (reference sequence). The study's findings and limits: Blood also held most thyroid clonotypes expanded above 0.001 frequency. A 13-signature model separated ophthalmopathy from stable hyperthyroidism, reaching less than 90% sensitivity and roughly 81% specificity cross-validated. Its predictions of ophthalmopathy progression gave the model 60% to 71% sensitivity and roughly 76% specificity.

RNA transcripts served as template for amplifying TCR beta CDR3 sequences. HTBI primers primed a first-round RT-PCR, and a second-round multiplex PCR followed. In TCRdb, the multiplex PCR reads were re-called with MiXCR into one record per CDR3 protein. The repertoire holds a few hundred thousand distinct CDR3 sequences, with about 35% as singletons. J is TRBJ2-7 and V is TRBV7-9, with 12 nucleotides matching TRBD2. This clonotype was sampled from an adult man with Graves' hyperthyroidism. The sequenced material came from peripheral blood or thyroid tissue (not recorded which). The CDR3 here is CASSLDLAGGPDEQYF. CDR3 DNA sequence: TGTGCCAGCAGCTTAGACCTAGCGGGGGGGCCGGATGAGCAGTACTTC. The variable domain in full, completed from reference TRBV7-9 and TRBJ2-7, reads DTGVSQNPRHKITKRGQNVTFRCDPISEHNRLYWYRQTLGQGPEFLTYFQNEAQLEKSRLLSDRFSAERPKGSFSTLEIQRTEQGDSAMYLCASSLDLAGGPDEQYFGPGTRLTVT.